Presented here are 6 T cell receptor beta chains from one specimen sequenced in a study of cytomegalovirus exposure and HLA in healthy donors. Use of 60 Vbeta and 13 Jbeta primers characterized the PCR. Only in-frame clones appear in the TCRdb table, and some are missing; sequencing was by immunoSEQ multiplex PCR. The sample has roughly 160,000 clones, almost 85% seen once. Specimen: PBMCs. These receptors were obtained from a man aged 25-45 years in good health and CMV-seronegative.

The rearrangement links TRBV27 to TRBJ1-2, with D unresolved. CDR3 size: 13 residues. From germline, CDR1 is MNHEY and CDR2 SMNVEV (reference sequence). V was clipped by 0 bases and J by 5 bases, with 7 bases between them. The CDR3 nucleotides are TGTGCCAGCAGTTTATCAGGGAGTTATGGCTACACCTTC. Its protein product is CASSLSGSYGYTF.

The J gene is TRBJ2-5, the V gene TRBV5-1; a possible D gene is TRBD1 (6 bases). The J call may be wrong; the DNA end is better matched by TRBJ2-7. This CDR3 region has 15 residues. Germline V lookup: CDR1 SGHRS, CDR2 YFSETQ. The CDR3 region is CASSLDPGQAYEQYF. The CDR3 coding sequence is TGCGCCAGCAGCTTGGACCCGGGACAAGCCTACGAGCAGTACTTC.

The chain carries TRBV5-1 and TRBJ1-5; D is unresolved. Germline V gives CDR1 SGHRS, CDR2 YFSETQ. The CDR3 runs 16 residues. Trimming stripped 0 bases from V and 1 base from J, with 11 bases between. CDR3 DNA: TGCGCCAGCAGCTTGGTCCCAGATTTAAGCAATCAGCCCCAGCATTTT. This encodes CASSLVPDLSNQPQHF.

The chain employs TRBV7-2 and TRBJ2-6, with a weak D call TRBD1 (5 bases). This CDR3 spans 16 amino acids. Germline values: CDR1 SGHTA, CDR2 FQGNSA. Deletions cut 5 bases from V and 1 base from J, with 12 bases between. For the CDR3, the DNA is TGTGCCAGCAGCGCCAGGGTACAGTCTGGGGCCAACGTCCTGACTTTC. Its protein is CASSARVQSGANVLTF.

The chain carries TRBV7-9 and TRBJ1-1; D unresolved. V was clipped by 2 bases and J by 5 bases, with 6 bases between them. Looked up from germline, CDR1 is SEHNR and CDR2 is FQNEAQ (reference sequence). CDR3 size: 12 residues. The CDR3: CASSLTGTEAFF. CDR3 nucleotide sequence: TGTGCCAGCAGCTTAACGGGTACTGAAGCTTTCTTT.

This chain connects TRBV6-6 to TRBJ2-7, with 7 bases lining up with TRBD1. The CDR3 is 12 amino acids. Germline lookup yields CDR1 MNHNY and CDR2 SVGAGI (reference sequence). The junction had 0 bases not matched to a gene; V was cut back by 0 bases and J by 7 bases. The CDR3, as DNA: TGTGCCAGCAGTTACTCGACAGGGGAGCAGTACTTC. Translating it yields CASSYSTGEQYF.